This is a list of T cell receptor beta chains from one sample in a study of neurological immune-mediated disorders. TCRdb passed the 5' RACE reads through MiXCR, listing each CDR3 protein once. Counted here are 95,000 to 110,000 distinct CDR3 sequences, 11% occurring once; the ten biggest clones make up around 3.3%. What was sequenced was PBMCs. Receptors originate from a female donor with HTLV-1-associated myelopathy (HAM/TSP). The CDR3 runs from the conserved cysteine through the conserved F or W. A D gene is named only where the DNA matches it firmly. Expanded clones are given a class, and other clones once, few, many or no size at all.

V gene: TRBV4-1
clone size: many
J gene: TRBJ2-7
D gene: TRBD1
CDR3 protein: CASSLRGQGGTYEQYF
CDR3 DNA: TGCGCCAGCAGCCTGAGGGGACAGGGGGGAACCTACGAGCAGTACTTC

V gene: TRBV20-1
clone size: many
J gene: TRBJ1-5
D gene: -
CDR3 protein: CSARGQVRQPQHF
CDR3 DNA: TGCAGTGCTAGAGGACAGGTCAGGCAGCCCCAGCATTTT

V gene: TRBV5-5
clone size: many
J gene: TRBJ1-1
D gene: TRBD1
CDR3 protein: CASILGTGLMNTEAFF
CDR3 DNA: TGTGCCAGCATCCTCGGGACAGGGCTCATGAACACTGAAGCTTTCTTT

V gene: TRBV5-1
clone size: few
J gene: TRBJ1-6
D gene: -
CDR3 protein: CASSLNSPHNSPLHF
CDR3 DNA: TGCGCCAGCAGCTTAAATTCCCCCCATAATTCACCCCTCCACTTT

V gene: TRBV12-3/TRBV12-4
clone size: -
J gene: TRBJ2-1
D gene: -
CDR3 protein: CASSLKWAFDQFF
CDR3 DNA: TGTGCCAGCAGTTTAAAGTGGGCGTTTGATCAGTTCTTC

V gene: TRBV27
clone size: many
J gene: TRBJ1-2
D gene: -
CDR3 protein: CASSSITGAQWGGYTF
CDR3 DNA: TGTGCCAGCAGCTCGATAACGGGGGCCCAATGGGGGGGCTACACCTTC

V gene: TRBV12-3/TRBV12-4
clone size: many
J gene: TRBJ1-5
D gene: -
CDR3 protein: CASSRGGVGGQPQHF
CDR3 DNA: TGTGCCAGCAGTAGGGGGGGGGTTGGTGGTCAGCCCCAGCATTTT

V gene: TRBV5-1
clone size: many
J gene: TRBJ2-5
D gene: -
CDR3 protein: CASSLELRETQYF
CDR3 DNA: TGCGCCAGCAGCTTGGAATTAAGGGAGACCCAGTACTTC

V gene: TRBV5-5
clone size: many
J gene: TRBJ1-1
D gene: -
CDR3 protein: CASSNIWGNTEAFF
CDR3 DNA: TGTGCCAGCAGTAATATATGGGGGAACACTGAAGCTTTCTTT

V gene: TRBV9
clone size: many
J gene: TRBJ2-7
D gene: TRBD1
CDR3 protein: CASSSRGDRPMVEQYF
CDR3 DNA: TGTGCCAGCAGCTCCCGAGGGGACAGGCCCATGGTGGAGCAGTACTTC

V gene: TRBV7-9
clone size: few
J gene: TRBJ2-2
D gene: -
CDR3 protein: CASKEDRAGELFF
CDR3 DNA: TGTGCCAGCAAAGAAGATCGAGCCGGGGAGCTGTTTTTT

V gene: TRBV20-1
clone size: -
J gene: TRBJ2-5
D gene: TRBD2
CDR3 protein: CSARPRTSGGGIQETQYF
CDR3 DNA: TGCAGTGCTAGGCCCAGGACTAGCGGGGGAGGTATCCAAGAGACCCAGTACTTC

V gene: TRBV29-1
clone size: many
J gene: TRBJ1-2
D gene: TRBD1
CDR3 protein: CSVDSQGDYGYTF
CDR3 DNA: TGCAGCGTTGATTCCCAGGGGGACTATGGCTACACCTTC